This T cell receptor beta chain stems from a study of technical replicates of blood from a few donors. This table comes from immunoSEQ multiplex PCR, and its TCRdb copy is limited to in-frame clones, with some not included. This sample has 15,000 to 20,000 clones, with over 70% found just once. Per germline, CDR1 LGHNA and CDR2 YNFKEQ. The J segment lost 7 bases and the V segment lost 4 bases, leaving 6 bases of the junction unmatched. This CDR3 region has 15 residues. The sequence derives from a human donor in good health. The sequencing input was PBMCs. This chain joins TRBV4-2 and TRBJ2-1; TRBD2 matches 11 bases. CDR3 bases: TGTGCCAGCAGCCCCGGGCTAGCGGGAGGTAATGAGCAGTTCTTC. It is translated as CASSPGLAGGNEQFF.